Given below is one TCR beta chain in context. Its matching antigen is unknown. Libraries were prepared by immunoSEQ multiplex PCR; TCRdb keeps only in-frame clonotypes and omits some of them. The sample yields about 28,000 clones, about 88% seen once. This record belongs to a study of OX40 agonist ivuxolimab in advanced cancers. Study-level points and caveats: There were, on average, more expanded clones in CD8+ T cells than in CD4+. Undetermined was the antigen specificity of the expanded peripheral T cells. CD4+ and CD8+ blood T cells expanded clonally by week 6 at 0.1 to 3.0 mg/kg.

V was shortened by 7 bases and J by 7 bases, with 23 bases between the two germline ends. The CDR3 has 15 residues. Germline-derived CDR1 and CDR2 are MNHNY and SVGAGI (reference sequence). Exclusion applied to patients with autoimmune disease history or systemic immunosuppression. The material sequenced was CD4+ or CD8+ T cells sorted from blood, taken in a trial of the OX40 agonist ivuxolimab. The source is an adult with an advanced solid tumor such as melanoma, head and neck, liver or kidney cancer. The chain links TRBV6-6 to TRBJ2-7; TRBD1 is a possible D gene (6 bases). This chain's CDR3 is CASIQGSQGSGEQYF. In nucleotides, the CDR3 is TGTGCCAGCATCCAAGGGTCTCAGGGGTCGGGTGAGCAGTACTTC.